This paragraph covers one T cell receptor beta chain sequence. The antigen is undetermined. The junction had 4 bases not matched to a gene; V was cut back by 6 bases and J by 7 bases. CDR1 DFQATT and CDR2 SNEGSKA come from the germline V gene (reference sequence). CDR3 length: 11 amino acids. This sample stems from a study of blood T cells in healthy people across ages. Each donor's blood draw was approximately 10 milliliters of peripheral blood. Then a second PCR, running roughly 6 to 11 cycles, was carried out with a sample-barcoded 5' primer and a J-beta primer mix. Using its own MiXCR run on the 5' RACE reads, TCRdb lists one record per CDR3 protein. Of around 500,000 distinct CDR3 sequences in the sample, 25% to 35% were seen once. General study findings and limits: PBMC samples, being unsorted, prevented any conclusive comparison of naive and antigen-experienced cells.

These data also featured in a second study, about T cells of mothers and their children.

The TCR sequence derives from a boy aged 2-15 years in good health. V and J are TRBV20-1 and TRBJ1-2, with 8 nucleotides matching TRBD1. The sequenced material came from blood. This CDR3 is CSARQGLGYTF. The DNA for the CDR3 is TGCAGTGCCAGACAGGGGCTTGGCTACACCTTC.